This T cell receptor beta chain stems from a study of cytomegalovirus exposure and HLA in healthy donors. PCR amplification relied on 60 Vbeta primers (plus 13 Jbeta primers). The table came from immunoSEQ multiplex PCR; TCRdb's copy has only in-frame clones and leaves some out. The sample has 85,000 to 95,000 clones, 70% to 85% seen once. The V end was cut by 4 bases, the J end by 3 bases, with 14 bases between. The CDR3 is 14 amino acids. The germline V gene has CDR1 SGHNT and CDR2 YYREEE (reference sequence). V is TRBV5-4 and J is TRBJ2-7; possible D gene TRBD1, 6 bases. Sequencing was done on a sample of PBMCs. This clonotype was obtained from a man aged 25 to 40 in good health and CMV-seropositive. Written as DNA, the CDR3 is TGTGCCAGCAGCGCCCAGACAGGTCGCTACGAGCAGTACTTC. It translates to CASSAQTGRYEQYF.